This TCR beta chain was recorded in a study of memory CD4+ T cells and cytomegalovirus serostatus. Study-level information: Healthy Belgian adult donors included roughly ten CMV-positive and 24 CMV-negative people.

Single viable CD3+CD4+CD8-CD45RO+ cells were sorted as the memory CD4+ T cells. The germline V gene encodes CDR1 KGHSH and CDR2 LQKENI. The CDR3 is 15 amino acids. V lost 3 bases and J lost 4, with 14 bases in between. The study, taken as a whole, reports: Median bootstrapped AUC for CMV status was approximately 0.96 originally, about 0.9 US-trained.

Clones were read by immunoSEQ multiplex PCR, and TCRdb kept only the in-frame ones, dropping some. The table includes about 53,000 clones, roughly 81% detected once. A remark on this clone: Its specificity is not known.

Specimen: memory CD4+ T cells from blood. This TCR was recovered from an adult in good health and CMV-seronegative. The chain is built from TRBV18 and TRBJ2-3, with no clear D. CDR3 sequence (DNA): TGTGCCAGCTCACCCTACTCATCTGGGGCAGATACGCAGTATTTT. This encodes CASSPYSSGADTQYF.